Listed here is a single T cell receptor beta chain. Its antigen target is currently unknown. No base-level quality is on record; no much larger clone is a single base apart. Library preparation employed the immunoSEQ multiplex PCR assay. Imported from immuneACCESS, the table was reduced by TCRdb to in-frame sequences with V and J called. These copies leave out some clones; in studies compared against another copy, an unresolved V gene accounts for under half, and the cause of the remainder is not known. The sample has roughly 48,000 clones on record, around 90% of them singletons. The ten largest clones take up around 1.3% of the sample. The source of the sample is a study of T cell changes during pregnancy in multiple sclerosis (dated by TCRdb to between 2017 and 2020). For the wider study: The study looked at changes in the T cell repertoire across pregnancy in women with multiple sclerosis.

The CDR3, from cysteine to phenylalanine, totals 15 residues. Solely the CDR3 DNA is kept, with 45 bases framed from the first base. CDR1 and CDR2 are drawn from the germline V gene: SGHRS, YFSETQ. V is cut back by 4 bases and J by 0 bases, with 3 bases in the junction unmatched. The source is a female donor with multiple sclerosis, enrolled in a pregnancy study. The source was CD4+ T cells from peripheral blood mononuclear cells, collected in the second trimester of pregnancy. Rearrangement joined TRBV5-1 to TRBJ2-1; a stretch of 8 junction bases matches TRBD1. The CDR3 amino acid sequence is: CASSPGQGSYNEQFF. The bases read TGCGCCAGCAGCCCCGGACAGGGCTCCTACAATGAGCAGTTCTTC.